One T cell receptor beta chain is described in this entry. What it binds is not known. Random hexamers served to reverse transcribe roughly 0.45 to 1 ug RNA. In TCRdb, the immunoSEQ multiplex PCR reads were re-called with MiXCR into one record per CDR3 protein. The sample lists a few hundred thousand distinct CDR3 sequences; approximately 95% were seen once. These data belong to a study of CD8 T cells in Susac syndrome. Study outcomes and limitations: The study admitted that it had a relatively small number of individuals in its TCR sequencing and HLA analysis.

The CDR3 length is 14 residues. Germline-derived CDR1 and CDR2 are SGHRS and YFSETQ. The V and J ends lost 4 bases and 2 bases, in that order; junction bases with no gene match: 6. The multiple sclerosis controls were treatment-naive patients affected by stable or active relapsing-remitting disease. This chain connects TRBV5-1 to TRBJ2-7; 7 bases are shared with TRBD1. The material sequenced was CD4+ T cells from PBMCs. The source is a human donor with multiple sclerosis. The CDR3 sequence: CASSADRIPYEQYF. The CDR3 region has the DNA TGCGCCAGCAGCGCGGACAGGATCCCCTACGAGCAGTACTTC.